This entry lists 2 T cell receptor beta chains sequenced from one sample in a study of PD-1 blockade in classical Hodgkin lymphoma. Documented time point: cycle 4 day 1 (C4D1), after less than 7 weeks of nivolumab. The patients all showed relapse after autologous stem cell transplantation, while their brentuximab vedotin exposure varied. Sequencing was performed with immunoSEQ multiplex PCR; in TCRdb, only in-frame clones are kept and a portion is missing. Here the sample spans fewer than 20,000 clones, approximately 62% being singletons. Sequencing was performed on peripheral blood mononuclear cells (PBMCs), taken before the fourth cycle of nivolumab. Receptors were obtained from a human donor with classical Hodgkin lymphoma.

The rearrangement joins TRBV19 to TRBJ2-3; D possibly corresponds to TRBD2 (6 bases). The CDR3 is 15 amino acids. V lost 7 bases and J lost 5, with 19 bases in between. Germline lookup yields CDR1 LNHDA and CDR2 SQIVND (reference sequence). CDR3 protein: CASTRGSGSRDTQYF. CDR3 coding DNA: TGTGCCAGTACCCGTGGGTCCGGGAGTAGAGATACGCAGTATTTT. The variable domain in full, completed from reference TRBV19 and TRBJ2-3, reads DGGITQSPKYLFRKEGQNVTLSCEQNLNHDAMYWYRQDPGQGLRLIYYSQIVNDFQKGDIAEGYSVSREKKESFPLTVTSAQKNPTAFYLCASTRGSGSRDTQYFGPGTRLTVL.

CDR3 loop: CASSRPGQGDEKLFF. Written as DNA, the CDR3 is TGTGCCAGCAGCCGACCGGGACAGGGAGATGAAAAACTGTTTTTT. V usage is TRBV11-2 and J usage is TRBJ1-4; TRBD1 agrees at 9 bases. The CDR3 has 15 residues. V was clipped by 5 bases and J by 6 bases; unmatched bases: 7. Germline V gene sequence: CDR1 SGHAT, CDR2 FQNNGV.